The rows below give T cell receptor beta chains drawn from one sample of a study of blood T cell repertoires in COVID-19. Some clones are missing from TCRdb's copy, which holds only in-frame ones; the method was immunoSEQ multiplex PCR. The sample contains 150,000 to 200,000 clones, about 85% of which appear only once. The sequenced sample was PBMCs or T cells enriched from blood (not recorded which). These receptors were taken from a woman in her fifties or sixties who had recovered from COVID-19. CDR3s include the opening cysteine and the closing phenylalanine or tryptophan. The order of the fields is clone size, J gene, V gene, D gene, CDR3 protein, CDR3 DNA. D genes are given only for firm matches. Size is omitted from some rows. Given values are once, few, many or a class for expanded clones.

clone_size: NA
j_call: TRBJ2-7
v_call: TRBV25-1
d_call: TRBD2
cdr3_aa: CASSVIAGSEQYF
cdr3_nt: TGTGCCAGCAGTGTAATAGCGGGAAGCGAGCAGTACTTC

clone_size: NA
j_call: TRBJ1-2
v_call: TRBV5-8
d_call: TRBD1
cdr3_aa: CASSLETGTYGYTF
cdr3_nt: TGTGCCAGCAGCTTGGAGACAGGGACCTATGGCTACACCTTC

clone_size: NA
j_call: TRBJ2-1
v_call: TRBV7-6
d_call: NA
cdr3_aa: CASSLEVSQTAYNEQFF
cdr3_nt: TGTGCCAGCAGCTTAGAAGTGAGTCAAACAGCCTACAATGAGCAGTTCTTC

clone_size: NA
j_call: TRBJ2-5
v_call: TRBV5-4
d_call: NA
cdr3_aa: CASSLGSSVQETQYF
cdr3_nt: TGTGCCAGCAGCCTAGGATCTAGCGTACAAGAGACCCAGTACTTC

clone_size: NA
j_call: TRBJ2-7
v_call: TRBV19
d_call: NA
cdr3_aa: CASSSRTIDYEQYF
cdr3_nt: TGTGCCAGTAGTTCAAGGACAATTGACTACGAGCAGTACTTC

clone_size: NA
j_call: TRBJ1-2
v_call: TRBV10-3
d_call: TRBD1
cdr3_aa: CASRDRGLDNGYTF
cdr3_nt: TGTGCCAGCCGGGACAGGGGCCTGGATAATGGCTACACCTTC

clone_size: NA
j_call: TRBJ2-7
v_call: TRBV7-2
d_call: NA
cdr3_aa: CASSSDSRPYEQYF
cdr3_nt: TGTGCCAGCAGCTCGGACAGCCGCCCCTACGAGCAGTACTTC

clone_size: few
j_call: TRBJ2-1
v_call: TRBV5-8
d_call: TRBD2
cdr3_aa: CATNLAGGHNEQFF
cdr3_nt: TGTGCCACCAATCTAGCGGGAGGGCACAATGAGCAGTTCTTC

clone_size: NA
j_call: TRBJ2-7
v_call: TRBV27
d_call: TRBD1
cdr3_aa: CASRGRDRGDEQYF
cdr3_nt: TGTGCCAGCCGTGGAAGGGACAGGGGTGACGAGCAGTACTTC

clone_size: NA
j_call: TRBJ2-2
v_call: TRBV27
d_call: NA
cdr3_aa: CASSFNIRLSELFF
cdr3_nt: TGTGCCAGCAGTTTTAATATACGACTTTCGGAGCTGTTTTTT

clone_size: NA
j_call: TRBJ1-2
v_call: TRBV14
d_call: NA
cdr3_aa: CASSQDRAGNYGYTF
cdr3_nt: TGTGCCAGCAGCCAAGATCGAGCGGGGAACTATGGCTACACCTTC

clone_size: NA
j_call: TRBJ2-1
v_call: TRBV24-1
d_call: NA
cdr3_aa: CATSSSGLDNEQFF
cdr3_nt: TGTGCCACCAGTTCCAGCGGGTTGGACAATGAGCAGTTCTTC

clone_size: NA
j_call: TRBJ2-2
v_call: TRBV19
d_call: TRBD2
cdr3_aa: CASSTLAGVDTGELFF
cdr3_nt: TGTGCCAGTAGTACCCTAGCGGGGGTAGACACCGGGGAGCTGTTTTTT

clone_size: NA
j_call: TRBJ1-2
v_call: TRBV19
d_call: NA
cdr3_aa: CASSRWGLFDYGYTF
cdr3_nt: TGTGCCAGTAGTAGGTGGGGGCTGTTTGACTATGGCTACACCTTC

clone_size: NA
j_call: TRBJ1-1
v_call: TRBV3-1/TRBV3-2
d_call: NA
cdr3_aa: CASSHFYTEAFF
cdr3_nt: TGTGCCAGCAGCCATTTCTACACTGAAGCTTTCTTT

clone_size: NA
j_call: TRBJ1-4
v_call: TRBV19
d_call: TRBD1
cdr3_aa: CASGRQGKLPTTNEKLFF
cdr3_nt: TGTGCCAGTGGAAGACAGGGCAAACTACCTACAACCAATGAAAAACTGTTTTTT

clone_size: NA
j_call: TRBJ2-7
v_call: TRBV18
d_call: TRBD1
cdr3_aa: CASSQGQVVGGEQYF
cdr3_nt: TGTGCCAGCTCACAGGGACAGGTTGTAGGTGGCGAGCAGTACTTC

clone_size: NA
j_call: TRBJ1-1
v_call: TRBV5-1
d_call: NA
cdr3_aa: CASSLITGVNTEAFF
cdr3_nt: TGCGCCAGCAGCTTGATAACAGGCGTAAACACTGAAGCTTTCTTT

clone_size: once
j_call: TRBJ2-7
v_call: TRBV11-1
d_call: TRBD1
cdr3_aa: CASSRDRGLYEQYF
cdr3_nt: TGTGCCAGCAGCCGGGACAGGGGGCTCTACGAGCAGTACTTC

clone_size: NA
j_call: TRBJ2-5
v_call: TRBV10-3
d_call: TRBD1
cdr3_aa: CAISEQGGSGQGTIQETQYF
cdr3_nt: TGTGCCATCAGTGAGCAGGGCGGCTCCGGACAGGGGACGATCCAAGAGACCCAGTACTTC

clone_size: once
j_call: TRBJ1-2
v_call: TRBV10-3
d_call: TRBD1
cdr3_aa: CAISWDRTHYTF
cdr3_nt: TGTGCCATCAGTTGGGACAGAACCCATTACACCTTC

clone_size: NA
j_call: TRBJ2-4
v_call: TRBV28
d_call: NA
cdr3_aa: CASSLRESAQYF
cdr3_nt: TGTGCCAGCAGTTTACGAGAATCCGCTCAGTACTTC

clone_size: NA
j_call: TRBJ1-6
v_call: TRBV3-1/TRBV3-2
d_call: TRBD1
cdr3_aa: CASSQGTGETPLHF
cdr3_nt: TGTGCCAGCAGCCAGGGGACAGGGGAAACACCCCTCCACTTT

clone_size: NA
j_call: TRBJ1-6
v_call: TRBV9
d_call: NA
cdr3_aa: CASSVQGSNSPLHF
cdr3_nt: TGTGCCAGCAGCGTACAGGGGTCGAATTCACCCCTCCACTTT

clone_size: NA
j_call: TRBJ2-7
v_call: TRBV27
d_call: TRBD1
cdr3_aa: CASSLGRQGSNYEQYF
cdr3_nt: TGTGCCAGCAGTTTAGGGAGACAGGGGTCTAATTACGAGCAGTACTTC

clone_size: NA
j_call: TRBJ2-1
v_call: TRBV15
d_call: TRBD1
cdr3_aa: CATSRGKPGQGASEQFF
cdr3_nt: TGTGCCACCAGCAGAGGAAAACCGGGACAGGGGGCCAGTGAGCAGTTCTTC

clone_size: once
j_call: TRBJ1-2
v_call: TRBV7-2
d_call: TRBD1
cdr3_aa: CASSLSGGDGYTF
cdr3_nt: TGTGCCAGCAGCTTATCAGGGGGAGATGGCTACACCTTC

clone_size: NA
j_call: TRBJ1-5
v_call: TRBV5-1
d_call: NA
cdr3_aa: CASSLDTSNQPQHF
cdr3_nt: TGCGCCAGCAGCTTAGACACGAGCAATCAGCCCCAGCATTTT

clone_size: once
j_call: TRBJ2-3
v_call: TRBV11-2
d_call: TRBD2
cdr3_aa: CASSSFTSGSNTQYF
cdr3_nt: TGTGCCAGCAGCTCATTTACTAGCGGGAGTAATACGCAGTATTTT

clone_size: NA
j_call: TRBJ1-2
v_call: TRBV9
d_call: NA
cdr3_aa: CASSVGGVTNYGYTF
cdr3_nt: TGTGCCAGCAGCGTAGGGGGGGTAACTAACTATGGCTACACCTTC

clone_size: NA
j_call: TRBJ1-1
v_call: TRBV6-5
d_call: NA
cdr3_aa: CASSYSRGSEAFF
cdr3_nt: TGTGCCAGCAGTTACTCGAGAGGGTCTGAAGCTTTCTTT

clone_size: NA
j_call: TRBJ1-1
v_call: TRBV2
d_call: NA
cdr3_aa: CASSGMGGAYTEAFF
cdr3_nt: TGTGCCAGCAGTGGAATGGGGGGGGCCTACACTGAAGCTTTCTTT

clone_size: NA
j_call: TRBJ1-1
v_call: TRBV25-1
d_call: TRBD1
cdr3_aa: CASATGVGTEAFF
cdr3_nt: TGTGCCAGCGCAACAGGGGTAGGGACTGAAGCTTTCTTT

clone_size: NA
j_call: TRBJ2-2
v_call: TRBV7-3
d_call: NA
cdr3_aa: CASRRNTGELFF
cdr3_nt: TGTGCCAGCAGGAGGAACACCGGGGAGCTGTTTTTT

clone_size: NA
j_call: TRBJ2-1
v_call: TRBV7-2
d_call: TRBD2
cdr3_aa: CASSLTGRVGTSKPYEQFF
cdr3_nt: TGTGCCAGCAGCTTAACTGGACGGGTCGGGACTAGCAAACCATATGAGCAGTTCTTC

clone_size: once
j_call: TRBJ2-1
v_call: TRBV7-3
d_call: NA
cdr3_aa: CASSPQRGGYEQFF
cdr3_nt: TGTGCCAGCAGCCCTCAGCGAGGGGGATATGAGCAGTTCTTC

clone_size: NA
j_call: TRBJ2-1
v_call: TRBV7-2
d_call: TRBD2
cdr3_aa: CASSLIASGILEQFF
cdr3_nt: TGTGCCAGCAGCTTAATAGCTAGCGGGATTCTTGAGCAGTTCTTC

clone_size: NA
j_call: TRBJ1-2
v_call: TRBV11-3
d_call: NA
cdr3_aa: CASSLGRQERGYTF
cdr3_nt: TGTGCCAGCAGCTTAGGGAGACAGGAGCGGGGCTACACCTTC

clone_size: NA
j_call: TRBJ2-1
v_call: TRBV5-4
d_call: TRBD2
cdr3_aa: CASSSVRTSGDANEQFF
cdr3_nt: TGTGCCAGCAGCTCAGTCCGGACTAGCGGGGACGCCAATGAGCAGTTCTTC

clone_size: NA
j_call: TRBJ1-2
v_call: TRBV6-5
d_call: TRBD1
cdr3_aa: CASREDRTYGYTF
cdr3_nt: TGTGCCAGCAGGGAGGACAGGACCTATGGCTACACCTTC

clone_size: NA
j_call: TRBJ1-6
v_call: TRBV11-3
d_call: NA
cdr3_aa: CASSLDQKNSPLHF
cdr3_nt: TGTGCCAGCAGCTTAGATCAGAAGAATTCACCCCTCCACTTT

clone_size: medium-sized
j_call: TRBJ2-7
v_call: TRBV6-1
d_call: TRBD1
cdr3_aa: CASSEWTGPNEQYF
cdr3_nt: TGTGCCAGCAGTGAATGGACAGGTCCCAACGAGCAGTACTTC

clone_size: NA
j_call: TRBJ2-1
v_call: TRBV4-3
d_call: TRBD2
cdr3_aa: CASSRTTSLYEQFF
cdr3_nt: TGCGCCAGCAGCCGAACGACTAGCTTGTATGAGCAGTTCTTC

clone_size: NA
j_call: TRBJ2-6
v_call: TRBV19
d_call: NA
cdr3_aa: CASSIEAGTGANVLTF
cdr3_nt: TGTGCCAGTAGTATAGAGGCGGGGACTGGGGCCAACGTCCTGACTTTC

clone_size: NA
j_call: TRBJ1-5
v_call: TRBV4-3
d_call: NA
cdr3_aa: CASSQAWAQQPQHF
cdr3_nt: TGCGCCAGCAGCCAAGCGTGGGCTCAGCAGCCCCAGCATTTT

clone_size: NA
j_call: TRBJ1-1
v_call: TRBV6-6
d_call: NA
cdr3_aa: CASSNLRDTEAFF
cdr3_nt: TGTGCCAGCAGTAACCTCCGGGACACTGAAGCTTTCTTT

clone_size: NA
j_call: TRBJ2-7
v_call: TRBV2
d_call: TRBD1
cdr3_aa: CASSLTGGGTYEQYF
cdr3_nt: TGTGCCAGCAGCTTGACAGGGGGGGGGACCTACGAGCAGTACTTC

clone_size: NA
j_call: TRBJ2-3
v_call: TRBV7-9
d_call: TRBD2
cdr3_aa: CASSLARGLALSTDTQYF
cdr3_nt: TGTGCCAGCAGCTTGGCTCGGGGACTAGCGCTTAGCACAGATACGCAGTATTTT

clone_size: NA
j_call: TRBJ2-1
v_call: TRBV28
d_call: NA
cdr3_aa: CASISPGLSHGDNEQFF
cdr3_nt: TGTGCCAGCATCTCCCCGGGACTCTCACACGGAGACAATGAGCAGTTCTTC

clone_size: NA
j_call: TRBJ1-1
v_call: TRBV4-3
d_call: TRBD1
cdr3_aa: CASSQRQGGNTEAFF
cdr3_nt: TGCGCCAGCAGTCAGAGACAGGGTGGGAACACTGAAGCTTTCTTT

clone_size: NA
j_call: TRBJ2-5
v_call: TRBV5-1
d_call: NA
cdr3_aa: CASSLAGSETQYF
cdr3_nt: TGCGCCAGCAGCTTGGCAGGGTCGGAGACCCAGTACTTC

clone_size: NA
j_call: TRBJ1-3
v_call: TRBV5-5
d_call: TRBD1
cdr3_aa: CASSGAGTAVNTIYF
cdr3_nt: TGTGCCAGCAGCGGTGCCGGGACAGCAGTAAACACCATATATTTT

clone_size: NA
j_call: TRBJ1-5
v_call: TRBV3-1/TRBV3-2
d_call: NA
cdr3_aa: CASSQGGQPQHF
cdr3_nt: TGTGCCAGCAGCCAGGGAGGACAGCCCCAGCATTTT